These 30 T cell receptor beta chains were all obtained from the same sample, sequenced in a study of blood T cell repertoires in COVID-19 (TCRdb year 2020). The library was made by the immunoSEQ multiplex PCR assay. The immuneACCESS repertoire file appears here via TCRdb, limited to in-frame rearrangements. These files lack a portion of the clones; in checked studies, under half of the deficit traces to unresolved V genes, and the cause of the others is not known. The sample includes 250,000 to 300,000 clones, with about nine tenths observed a single time. In total, the top ten clones hold 2.2% of the sample. Sequenced: peripheral blood. The source of these receptors is a woman aged 45 to 65 who had recovered from COVID-19.

The V call is TRBV7-2, the J call TRBJ1-1; possibly TRBD1 for D (5 bases). V gave up 4 bases and J gave up 2 bases, with 14 bases separating them. The CDR3 has 15 amino acids. Germline V lookup: CDR1 SGHTA, CDR2 FQGNSA. CDR3 loop: CASSSDSYGNTEAFF. CDR3 nucleotide sequence: TGTGCCAGCAGCTCCGACAGCTATGGAAACACTGAAGCTTTCTTT. The whole variable domain, filled in from reference TRBV7-2 and TRBJ1-1, reads GAGVSQSPSNKVTEKGKDVELRCDPISGHTALYWYRQSLGQGLEFLIYFQGNSAPDKSGLPSDRFSAERTGGSVSTLTIQRTQQEDSAVYLCASSSDSYGNTEAFFGQGTRLTVV.

The chain recombines TRBV11-2 with TRBJ2-1; maybe TRBD1 (6 bases). Germline V lookup: CDR1 SGHAT, CDR2 FQNNGV. This CDR3 contains 14 residues. The V and J ends lost 4 bases and 3 bases respectively, with 10 bases between them. The CDR3 DNA reads as TGTGCCAGCAGCTGGACAGCACTCTACAATGAGCAGTTCTTC. Its translation is CASSWTALYNEQFF.

The chain recombines TRBV27 with TRBJ2-6; D is possibly TRBD1 (6 bases). This CDR3 is 15 amino acids long. V shed 2 bases and J shed 5 bases, with 10 bases lying between them. Germline assignment: CDR1 MNHEY and CDR2 SMNVEV (reference sequence). The CDR3 nucleotides read TGTGCCAGCAGTTTAGGGCAGGGGTGGGCCAACGTCCTGACTTTC. It yields the protein CASSLGQGWANVLTF. Looking up the rest from reference TRBV27 and TRBJ2-6 gives the full variable domain: EAQVTQNPRYLITVTGKKLTVTCSQNMNHEYMSWYRQDPGLGLRQIYYSMNVEVTDKGDVPEGYKVSRKEKRNFPLILESPSPNQTSLYFCASSLGQGWANVLTFGAGSRLTVL.

This clone was picked up a small number of times. The gene calls are TRBV7-9 and TRBJ1-2, with TRBD1 identical over 12 bases. With V trimmed by 5 bases and J by 3 bases, 16 bases remained unmatched. From germline, CDR1 is SEHNR and CDR2 FQNEAQ (reference sequence). The CDR3 is 19 residues long. The CDR3 region is CASSPSIFRRDRGHYGYTF. CDR3 sequence (DNA): TGTGCCAGCAGCCCGTCGATTTTTCGCCGGGACAGGGGGCACTATGGCTACACCTTC.

The chain uses TRBV27 and TRBJ2-1, with 9 nucleotides matching TRBD2. CDR1 MNHEY and CDR2 SMNVEV come from the germline V gene (reference sequence). Losses at the gene ends were 6 bases for V and 7 bases for J; bases not matched to a gene: 10. The CDR3 has 15 residues. CDR3 amino acids: CASSTREGVRNEQFF. CDR3 DNA: TGTGCCAGCAGCACGCGGGAGGGTGTAAGGAATGAGCAGTTCTTC.

The V call is TRBV19, the J call TRBJ2-1, with 8 nucleotides matching TRBD2. CDR3 length: 16 amino acids. V lost 7 bases, J lost 0 bases, and 8 bases stayed unmatched. The germline CDR1 and CDR2 sequences are LNHDA and SQIVND (reference sequence). The CDR3 sequence is CASTDLSGGSYNEQFF. In DNA, the CDR3 is TGTGCCAGTACCGACCTCAGCGGGGGCTCCTACAATGAGCAGTTCTTC. The full variable domain, completed using reference TRBV19 and TRBJ2-1, is DGGITQSPKYLFRKEGQNVTLSCEQNLNHDAMYWYRQDPGQGLRLIYYSQIVNDFQKGDIAEGYSVSREKKESFPLTVTSAQKNPTAFYLCASTDLSGGSYNEQFFGPGTRLTVL.

The chain joins TRBV29-1 to TRBJ1-2, with TRBD1 matching 8 bases. From germline, CDR1 is SQVTM and CDR2 ANQGSEA. CDR3 size: 13 residues. The CDR3 DNA is TGCACCACTACGGCAGGGGGCAACTATGGCTACACCTTC. The encoded protein is CTTTAGGNYGYTF.

V usage is TRBV11-2 and J usage is TRBJ2-3; TRBD1 aligns across 12 bases. This CDR3 is built from 16 residues. The V gene end was trimmed by 1 base and the J gene end by 5 bases; junction bases not matched to a gene: 4. Germline V gene sequence: CDR1 SGHAT, CDR2 FQNNGV. The CDR3 bases are TGTGCCAGCAGCTTAGGGGACAGGGGGCGAGGAGATACGCAGTATTTT. It encodes CASSLGDRGRGDTQYF. The complete variable domain, with remaining parts taken from reference TRBV11-2 and TRBJ2-3, reads EAGVAQSPRYKIIEKRQSVAFWCNPISGHATLYWYQQILGQGPKLLIQFQNNGVVDDSQLPKDRFSAERLKGVDSTLKIQPAKLEDSAVYLCASSLGDRGRGDTQYFGPGTRLTVL.

This chain joins TRBV7-2 and TRBJ1-2; TRBD1 matches at 9 bases. The junction had 3 bases not matched to a gene; V was cut back by 3 bases and J by 7 bases. The germline gives CDR1 SGHTA, CDR2 FQGNSA. The CDR3 spans 13 residues. CDR3 nucleotide sequence: TGTGCCAGCAGCTTTGACAGGGGGGGTGGCTACACCTTC. Residues: CASSFDRGGGYTF.

The count of this clone is one. The genes are TRBV7-3 and TRBJ2-1; unclear D gene. Germline CDR1 and CDR2: SGHTA and FQGTGA. Trimming took 5 bases from V and 1 from J, leaving 12 bases between them. This CDR3 contains 15 residues. This CDR3 reads CASSQMRSSYNEQFF. The CDR3 bases are TGTGCCAGCAGCCAAATGAGGAGTTCCTACAATGAGCAGTTCTTC.

V and J are TRBV7-2 and TRBJ2-7; D gene unclear. Germline V lookup: CDR1 SGHTA, CDR2 FQGNSA. This CDR3 has 13 residues. Trimming took off 6 bases at V and 0 bases at J, with 9 bases between the two ends. As DNA, the CDR3 is TGTGCCAGCAGTTCGACATCCTCCTACGAGCAGTACTTC. This codes for CASSSTSSYEQYF.

V gene TRBV19 combines with J gene TRBJ1-1; D is unresolved. This CDR3 has 16 amino acids. V was trimmed by 0 bases and J by 0 bases, leaving 11 bases between them. The V gene's germline CDR1 is LNHDA and CDR2 SQIVND (reference sequence). CDR3 sequence (DNA): TGTGCCAGTAGTATAGATGGGGAGAGGATGAACACTGAAGCTTTCTTT. Its translation: CASSIDGERMNTEAFF. The variable domain in full, with the rest retrieved from reference TRBV19 and TRBJ1-1, is DGGITQSPKYLFRKEGQNVTLSCEQNLNHDAMYWYRQDPGQGLRLIYYSQIVNDFQKGDIAEGYSVSREKKESFPLTVTSAQKNPTAFYLCASSIDGERMNTEAFFGQGTRLTVV.

For the CDR3, the DNA is TGCGCCAGCAGCCTGATAGCGACAGGGGGTGACGAGCAGTACTTC. Encoded protein: CASSLIATGGDEQYF. The rearrangement joins TRBV4-1 to TRBJ2-7; 9 bases match TRBD1. Germline V gives CDR1 MGHRA, CDR2 YSYEKL. V shed 4 bases and J 5 bases; nucleotides not matched to a gene: 9. This CDR3 contains 15 residues.

The V and J genes are TRBV9 and TRBJ1-3; 10 bases map to TRBD1. V dropped 3 bases and J dropped 0; count of bases not matched to a gene: 9. The germline CDR1 and CDR2 sequences are SGDLS and YYNGEE. The CDR3 covers 18 residues. CDR3 DNA: TGTGCCAGCAGCGCCACCGGGACAGGGGCCTTCTCTGGAAACACCATATATTTT. Translated, it gives CASSATGTGAFSGNTIYF.

This chain links TRBV4-3 with TRBJ2-1; 10 nucleotides match TRBD1. CDR3 length equals 14 residues. Looked up from germline, CDR1 is LGHNA and CDR2 is YSLEER. Germline trimming cut 1 base from V and 8 bases from J; bases unmatched to any gene: 2. CDR3 nucleotides: TGCGCCAGCAGCCAAGGACAGGGGGCTCATGAGCAGTTCTTC. It translates to CASSQGQGAHEQFF.

V and J are TRBV21-1 and TRBJ1-5; the listed D gene, TRBD1, was not tested against the DNA. TRBV21-1 is listed as a pseudogene. There are 16 residues in the CDR3. The CDR3 reads CASSKVRTGGSQPQHF. For the CDR3, the DNA is TGTGCCAGCAGCAAAGTGAGGACAGGGGGCTCTCAGCCCCAGCATTTT.

In this sample, this clone turned up a few times. The V call is TRBV6-6, the J call TRBJ1-5, with a tentative D call TRBD1 (5 bases). The V end was cut by 4 bases, the J end by 2 bases, with 15 bases between. The germline V gene has CDR1 MNHNY and CDR2 SVGAGI (reference sequence). This CDR3 spans 16 amino acids. DNA of the CDR3: TGTGCCAGCAGTTCCTTCCGGCAGGGTGGCAATCAGCCCCAGCATTTT. It translates to CASSSFRQGGNQPQHF.

The chain has TRBV20-1 and TRBJ1-1; no reliable D call. The CDR3 is made up of 11 amino acids. The germline V and J ends were trimmed by 6 bases and 1 base, with 6 bases remaining between them. Germline CDR1 reads DFQATT; CDR2 reads SNEGSKA (reference sequence). The CDR3 protein is CSAPRNTEAFF. The CDR3, as DNA: TGCAGTGCCCCGAGGAACACTGAAGCTTTCTTT.

As for this clone: An end of the junction does not agree with germline; a read error may underlie this. The same CDR3 also results from other DNA sequences found in this sample. The chain combines TRBV19 with TRBJ1-5, with D perhaps TRBD1 (5 bases). The CDR3 has 15 amino acids. Germline CDR1 LNHDA, CDR2 SQIVND (reference sequence). In DNA form, the CDR3 reads TGTGCCAGTAGTATGGGAGGGGTTAGCAATCAACCCCAGCATTTT. It specifies CASSMGGVSNQPQHF.

This chain joins TRBV18 and TRBJ2-2, with D possibly matching TRBD1 (5 bases). Trimming took 0 bases from V and 7 from J, leaving 15 bases between them. Germline CDR1 and CDR2: KGHSH and LQKENI. The CDR3 sequence is 16 residues long. The CDR3 DNA reads TGTGCCAGCTCACCACCCAGGGTTACTTTCGACGGGGAGCTGTTTTTT. It codes for CASSPPRVTFDGELFF. Looking up the rest from reference TRBV18 and TRBJ2-2 gives the full variable domain: NAGVMQNPRHLVRRRGQEARLRCSPMKGHSHVYWYRQLPEEGLKFMVYLQKENIIDESGMPKERFSAEFPKEGPSILRIQQVVRGDSAAYFCASSPPRVTFDGELFFGEGSRLTVL.

This chain uses TRBV19 with TRBJ1-1; possibly TRBD1 for D (5 bases). V was pared by 5 bases and J by 10 bases, with 14 bases between. The CDR3 has 12 amino acids. In germline, CDR1 is LNHDA, CDR2 SQIVND (reference sequence). The DNA for the CDR3 is TGTGCCAGTAGTGTCGGGGGGGTTGGAGCTTTCTTT. Its protein product is CASSVGGVGAFF.

The sample holds a few counts of this clone. The chain employs TRBV7-3 and TRBJ1-6; no clear D gene. V dropped 5 bases and J dropped 7 bases, with 9 bases sitting between them. Per germline, CDR1 SGHTA and CDR2 FQGTGA. This CDR3 comprises 13 residues. The DNA of the CDR3 is TGTGCCAGCAGCCCCCTACCAAATTCACCCCTCCACTTT. It yields the protein CASSPLPNSPLHF.

This sequence joins TRBV7-2 and TRBJ2-1; a possible D gene is TRBD2 (6 bases). Germline V lookup: CDR1 SGHTA, CDR2 FQGNSA. This CDR3 is built from 14 residues. V was cut by 7 bases and J by 0 bases, with 10 bases left in between. The CDR3 region has the DNA TGTGCCAGCATTGGGGGGAGCTCCTACAATGAGCAGTTCTTC. As protein: CASIGGSSYNEQFF.

The V gene is TRBV6-2 or TRBV6-3, the J gene TRBJ2-7, with TRBD2 identical over 10 bases. Trimming removed 4 bases from V and 8 bases from J; junction bases left unmatched: 8. The CDR3 runs 14 residues. CDR1 is MNHEY, CDR2 SVGEGT, per germline. CDR3 sequence: CASSLRLAGVQQYF. The CDR3 DNA reads as TGTGCCAGCAGTTTACGGCTAGCGGGAGTCCAGCAGTACTTC.

In this sample, this clone turned up a few times. The V call is TRBV6-4, the J call TRBJ2-6; possibly TRBD1 for D (6 bases). V was pared by 6 bases and J by 0 bases, with 12 bases between. The CDR3 covers 16 residues. Germline V gene lookup returns CDR1 MRHNA and CDR2 SNTAGT. The CDR3, as DNA: TGTGCCAGCAGCGACACGGACAGCTCTGGGGCCAACGTCCTGACTTTC. Translating gives CASSDTDSSGANVLTF.

V gene TRBV27 combines with J gene TRBJ1-3; perhaps TRBD1 as D (5 bases). V lost 2 bases, J lost 8 bases, and 10 bases lay in between. Germline assignment: CDR1 MNHEY and CDR2 SMNVEV (reference sequence). The CDR3 runs to 13 residues. CDR3 nucleotide sequence: TGTGCCAGCAGTTTAAGGCAGGGTTACACCATATATTTT. It is translated as CASSLRQGYTIYF.

This sequence joins TRBV11-2 and TRBJ1-3; D is perhaps TRBD1 (6 bases). V lost 11 bases and J lost 2, with 13 bases in between. The CDR3 sequence is 13 residues long. CDR1 is SGHAT, CDR2 FQNNGV, per germline. The CDR3 region has the DNA TGTGCCGCAGGGGCGATACCTGGAAACACCATATATTTT. Amino acid sequence: CAAGAIPGNTIYF.

The gene calls are TRBV5-6 and TRBJ2-7; a possible D gene is TRBD1 (5 bases). Germline-derived CDR1 and CDR2 are SGHDT and YYEEEE. There are 14 residues in the CDR3. V lost 0 bases to trimming and J lost 5 bases, with 12 bases between them. This chain's CDR3 is CASSLDLRGNEQYF. CDR3 nucleotides: TGTGCCAGCAGCTTGGACCTTAGGGGAAACGAGCAGTACTTC.

CDR3 residues: CASSFGQVLRNEQFF. The CDR3 DNA is TGTGCCAGCAGCTTTGGACAAGTTTTGAGGAATGAGCAGTTCTTC. V gene TRBV11-2 combines with J gene TRBJ2-1; perhaps TRBD1 as D (5 bases). CDR1 and CDR2 (germline): SGHAT, FQNNGV. The CDR3 extends over 15 amino acids. Trimming left V 3 bases short and J 7 bases short, with 16 bases between. Drawing the rest from reference TRBV11-2 and TRBJ2-1, the complete variable domain is EAGVAQSPRYKIIEKRQSVAFWCNPISGHATLYWYQQILGQGPKLLIQFQNNGVVDDSQLPKDRFSAERLKGVDSTLKIQPAKLEDSAVYLCASSFGQVLRNEQFFGPGTRLTVL.

The rearrangement joins TRBV20-1 to TRBJ1-2; 9 nucleotides match TRBD1. The V segment lost 8 bases and the J segment 7 bases; nucleotides outside the gene matches: 5. Germline V gene sequence: CDR1 DFQATT, CDR2 SNEGSKA (reference sequence). This CDR3 region has 11 residues. The CDR3: CSSTGGRGYTF. In DNA, the CDR3 is TGCAGTTCAACAGGGGGCCGTGGCTACACCTTC.